This TCR beta chain derives from a study of Graves' ophthalmopathy and Graves' hyperthyroidism. PBMCs were isolated by Ficoll-Paque density gradient centrifugation, using roughly 10 ml of fresh peripheral blood as the starting material. RNA transcripts provided the template for amplifying TCR beta CDR3 regions. HTBI-primed RT-PCR formed the first round, and a multiplex PCR formed the second. TCRdb re-called the multiplex PCR reads with MiXCR, one entry per CDR3 protein. The sample consists of 650,000 to 900,000 distinct CDR3 sequences, roughly two fifths of them appearing once. General study points: Detected in blood as well were most expanded thyroid clonotypes with frequency above 0.001. Progression of ophthalmopathy was predicted by the model with around 68% sensitivity and roughly 74% specificity.

Germline CDR1 is SQVTM and CDR2 is ANQGSEA. V shed 2 bases and J 8 bases; nucleotides not matched to a gene: 6. CDR3 length: 13 amino acids. There are many counts of this clonotype. Its antigen is not known. The source is an adult man with Graves' ophthalmopathy. The chain links TRBV29-1 to TRBJ1-2; 9 bases map to TRBD1. Sequenced material: peripheral blood. The CDR3 here is CSVEKGQGDGYTF. The CDR3, as DNA: TGCAGCGTTGAAAAGGGACAGGGTGACGGCTACACCTTC.